Below are 21 T cell receptor beta chains sequenced from a single sample in a study of identical twins. From the 5' RACE reads, TCRdb called clonotypes with MiXCR, one entry per CDR3 protein. This repertoire shows about 660,000 distinct CDR3 sequences, 8.6% found once; its top ten account for more than 0.75%. The sample was also reused in another study, on yellow fever vaccine responses in identical twins.

Material for sequencing was PBMCs. The receptors here all came from a woman aged 18-29 years in good health.

This clonotype was observed many times. The rearrangement joins TRBV14 to TRBJ1-1; D gene unclear. CDR1 is SGHDN and CDR2 is FVKESK in the germline V gene. Trimming left V 5 bases short and J 10 bases short, with 23 bases between. This CDR3 has 15 residues. In DNA, the CDR3 is TGTGCCAGCAGCGCGTCCTCCAGCGCCCTTTCTGGAGCTTTCTTT. Translation: CASSASSSALSGAFF.

This clonotype was counted many times. V and J are TRBV27 and TRBJ2-3; 10 nucleotides line up with TRBD2. This CDR3 has 16 amino acids. Trimming removed 4 bases from V and 0 bases from J; junction bases left unmatched: 4. Looked up from germline, CDR1 is MNHEY and CDR2 is SMNVEV (reference sequence). CDR3 region: CASSSLAGVSTDTQYF. CDR3 DNA sequence: TGTGCCAGCAGTTCCCTAGCGGGAGTGAGCACAGATACGCAGTATTTT.

This clonotype has only a few counts. This rearrangement joins TRBV24-1 to TRBJ2-7, with 8 bases identical to TRBD1. V dropped 2 bases and J dropped 4; count of bases not matched to a gene: 6. CDR3 length: 15 residues. Germline CDR1 and CDR2: KGHDR and SFDVKD. For the CDR3, the DNA is TGTGCCACCAGTGATTCGGGACAGGCGAAATACGAGCAGTACTTC. Translating gives CATSDSGQAKYEQYF.

This clonotype was seen many times. The V and J genes are TRBV29-1 and TRBJ2-1; tentative D call: TRBD2 (5 bases). This CDR3 contains 11 residues. V lost 4 bases and J 10 bases, leaving 11 bases between the germline ends. From germline, CDR1 is SQVTM and CDR2 ANQGSEA. CDR3 sequence: CSVVDYPEQFF. CDR3 sequence (DNA): TGCAGCGTTGTCGACTACCCAGAGCAGTTCTTC.

The chain combines TRBV28 with TRBJ1-2; 9 bases are shared with TRBD1. Germline trimming cut 6 bases from V and 6 bases from J; bases unmatched to any gene: 8. The CDR3 is made up of 14 amino acids. Germline-derived CDR1 and CDR2 are MDHEN and SYDVKM. The CDR3 is CASSPGQGLNGYTF. The CDR3 nucleotides are TGTGCCAGCAGCCCAGGACAGGGGTTAAATGGCTACACCTTC.

Turning to this clonotype: This may stem from a read error, because a much larger clone lies one nucleotide away. The J gene is TRBJ2-5, the V gene TRBV20-1, with D unclear. Germline CDR1 DFQATT, CDR2 SNEGSKA (reference sequence). Trimming left V 3 bases short and J 4 bases short, with 3 bases between. The CDR3 consists of 10 residues. The CDR3 nucleotides read TGCAGTGCTAGTCCAGAGACCCAGTACTTC. It specifies CSASPETQYF.

On this clonotype itself: Given the absence of the conserved phenylalanine or tryptophan at the CDR3 end, a read error is likely. V is TRBV29-1 and J is TRBJ2-5, with 8 bases matching TRBD1. Germline CDR1 reads SQVTM; CDR2 reads ANQGSEA. The CDR3 runs 13 residues. After removal of 0 bases from V and 9 bases from J, the junction contained 6 bases not matched to a gene. The CDR3 coding sequence is TGCAGCGTTGAAGATCCAGGGGGCGCGGCCCAGTACCTC. Protein sequence: CSVEDPGGAAQYL.

The sample holds a few counts of this clonotype. The chain combines TRBV7-2 with TRBJ2-3; the match to TRBD2 covers 10 bases. CDR1 and CDR2 (germline): SGHTA, FQGNSA. V was clipped by 5 bases and J by 1 base; unmatched bases: 6. The CDR3 covers 16 residues. CDR3 nucleotides: TGTGCCAGCAGCCCTGCAAGCGGGAGGGGCACAGATACGCAGTATTTT. This gives the protein CASSPASGRGTDTQYF.

This clonotype was counted ten times or more. The V gene is TRBV12-3 or TRBV12-4, the J gene TRBJ2-3, with 15 bases identical to TRBD2. The CDR3 has 17 amino acids. The V and J ends lost 5 bases and 3 bases, in that order; junction bases with no gene match: 6. CDR3 protein: CASSPSGLAGGTDTQYF. CDR3 nucleotides: TGTGCCAGCAGTCCCTCGGGACTAGCGGGAGGTACAGATACGCAGTATTTT.

This clonotype was observed a handful of times. V is TRBV6-1 and J is TRBJ1-4; D gene ambiguous. CDR3 length: 16 amino acids. The germline V gene has CDR1 MNHNS and CDR2 SASEGT. The V and J ends lost 8 bases and 5 bases respectively, with 21 bases between them. This CDR3 reads CASVYGSWAQNEKLFF. The CDR3 nucleotides are TGTGCCAGCGTATATGGATCATGGGCCCAGAATGAAAAACTGTTTTTT.

This clonotype has only a few counts. The V and J genes are TRBV12-3 or TRBV12-4 and TRBJ1-3; 11 bases match TRBD1. J was trimmed by 4 bases and V by 5 bases; bases with no gene match: 4. The CDR3 runs 15 residues. In DNA form, the CDR3 reads TGTGCCAGCAGTAGGACAGGGGGCTCGGGAAACACCATATATTTT. Translating it yields CASSRTGGSGNTIYF.

This clonotype was counted many times. The genes are TRBV5-1 and TRBJ2-7, with D perhaps being TRBD1 or TRBD2 (5 bases each). V shed 4 bases and J shed 2 bases, with 16 bases lying between them. The CDR3 is made up of 15 amino acids. CDR1 and CDR2 from the germline V gene are SGHRS and YFSETQ. In DNA, the CDR3 is TGCGCCAGCAGCGATACCGGGACGGCAACCTACGAGCAGTACTTC. Its translation: CASSDTGTATYEQYF.

The V call is TRBV5-1, the J call TRBJ2-7, with D possibly being TRBD1 or TRBD2 (6 bases each). Germline V lookup: CDR1 SGHRS, CDR2 YFSETQ. The CDR3 covers 14 residues. The V end was cut by 4 bases, the J end by 2 bases, with 13 bases between. CDR3 amino acids: CASSALGGTYEQYF. CDR3 nucleotide sequence: TGCGCCAGCAGCGCCTTGGGGGGCACCTACGAGCAGTACTTC.

This clonotype has only a few counts. The chain links TRBV5-6 to TRBJ2-2, with 8 nucleotides matching TRBD2. The ends lost 4 bases at V and 3 bases at J; junction bases unmatched: 11. Germline V lookup: CDR1 SGHDT, CDR2 YYEEEE. This CDR3 has 17 residues. The CDR3, as DNA: TGTGCCAGCAGCCTCCGACCCGGGACTAGTTACACCGGGGAGCTGTTTTTT. Its protein is CASSLRPGTSYTGELFF.

This clonotype was counted ten times or more. The CDR3 region has the DNA TGTGCCATCAGTGAGTCAATTGGACAGGGGGATTACGAGCAGTACTTC. This codes for CAISESIGQGDYEQYF. The chain is built from TRBV10-3 and TRBJ2-7, with TRBD1 identical over 10 bases. The CDR3 has 16 residues. Germline V gene sequence: CDR1 ENHRY, CDR2 SYGVKD. J lost 4 bases, V lost 0 bases, and 6 bases had no gene match.

This clonotype was seen only a few times. This sequence joins TRBV6-2 or TRBV6-3 and TRBJ2-7, with D maybe TRBD1 (6 bases). The germline CDR1 and CDR2 sequences are MNHEY and SVGEGT. CDR3 length equals 15 residues. Trimming cost V 2 bases and J 2 bases, with 13 bases left between them. The CDR3 sequence is CASSYKQGAAYEQYF. DNA of the CDR3: TGTGCCAGCAGTTACAAACAGGGAGCGGCCTACGAGCAGTACTTC.

This clonotype was counted a few times. V is TRBV6-5 and J is TRBJ2-2; 7 bases agree with TRBD1. The germline CDR1 and CDR2 sequences are MNHEY and SVGAGI. V dropped 5 bases and J dropped 3; count of bases not matched to a gene: 6. The CDR3 covers 15 residues. CDR3 bases: TGTGCCAGCAGTAACCGGGACAGCTACACCGGGGAGCTGTTTTTT. As protein: CASSNRDSYTGELFF.

This clonotype was seen a handful of times. The chain has TRBV7-6 and TRBJ2-5, with 10 bases aligning to TRBD1. In germline, CDR1 is SGHVS, CDR2 FNYEAQ. There are 14 residues in the CDR3. The J segment lost 4 bases and the V segment lost 5 bases, leaving 4 bases of the junction unmatched. CDR3 residues: CASSRDRGIETQYF. The CDR3 bases are TGTGCCAGCAGCCGGGACAGGGGAATAGAGACCCAGTACTTC.

The V call is TRBV29-1, the J call TRBJ2-3, with 7 bases fitting TRBD1. The junction had 5 bases not matched to a gene; V was cut back by 6 bases and J by 2 bases. The CDR3 consists of 13 residues. CDR1 is SQVTM and CDR2 is ANQGSEA in the germline V gene. The CDR3 sequence: CSVNRGNTDTQYF. CDR3 sequence (DNA): TGCAGCGTGAACAGGGGTAACACAGATACGCAGTATTTT.

The chain couples TRBV5-1 to TRBJ1-1; possible D gene TRBD1, 6 bases. Germline CDR1 reads SGHRS; CDR2 reads YFSETQ. V was pared by 3 bases and J by 2 bases, with 14 bases between. The CDR3 sequence is 15 residues long. CDR3 DNA sequence: TGCGCCAGCAGCTCACGACAGGACCTCAACACTGAAGCTTTCTTT. Translating gives CASSSRQDLNTEAFF.

This chain joins TRBV15 and TRBJ2-7, with 7 bases fitting TRBD1. The CDR3 covers 15 residues. J lost 3 bases, V lost 1 base, and 6 bases had no gene match. CDR1 LNHNV and CDR2 YYDKDF come from the germline V gene (reference sequence). The CDR3 region has the DNA TGTGCCACCAGCAGAGCCGCGGCAGGGGGCTACGAGCAGTACTTC. As protein: CATSRAAAGGYEQYF.